This section outlines one TCR beta chain sequence together with its context. The data belong to a study of control samples from healthy donors and cancer patients. Here immunoSEQ multiplex PCR was the method, and the copy in TCRdb shows in-frame clones only, minus some. The table includes just under 65,000 clones, 65% to 90% detected once. Germline-derived CDR1 and CDR2 are LNHDA and SQIVND (reference sequence). This CDR3 region has 14 residues. With 5 bases removed from V and 6 bases from J, the gap between germline ends came to 16 bases. This clonotype was obtained from a man in his forties in good health. The sample was blood. The chain links TRBV19 to TRBJ1-1; D is perhaps TRBD1 (6 bases). The CDR3 reads CASSAQGLSAEAFF. CDR3 nucleotide sequence: TGTGCCAGTAGTGCACAGGGTCTTTCGGCTGAAGCTTTCTTT. Complete variable domain (other parts from reference TRBV19 and TRBJ1-1): DGGITQSPKYLFRKEGQNVTLSCEQNLNHDAMYWYRQDPGQGLRLIYYSQIVNDFQKGDIAEGYSVSREKKESFPLTVTSAQKNPTAFYLCASSAQGLSAEAFFGQGTRLTVV.